The clone carrying this T cell receptor (beta chain) was detected many times. The antigen remains undetermined. TCRdb used MiXCR to reprocess the 5' RACE reads, holding one entry per CDR3 protein. Found here are around 300,000 distinct CDR3 sequences, around 4.5% of them singletons; the top ten hold roughly a fifth. This sample is drawn from a study of T cells after yellow fever vaccination. Study-level background: Some fractions had low cell numbers, and these were prepared with SMART-Seq v4 Ultra Low Input. General study results and limits: Peak timing came faster in the weaker secondary response, day 5 versus 15. Contaminants from the bulk population, in the form of abundant clonotypes, could be found in FACS-sorted repertoires. Re-detected after boosting: most primary clones, 96% of CD4 and 80% to 90% of CD8.

Germline lookup yields CDR1 SGHRS and CDR2 YFSETQ. The CDR3 covers 14 residues. Trimming took 3 bases from V and 1 from J, leaving 10 bases between them. The sequenced sample was PBMCs, obtained 15 days after the yellow fever booster vaccination. This receptor was obtained from a man aged 18 to 29 who received the YFV17D yellow fever vaccine. The chain uses TRBV5-1 and TRBJ2-5; D uncertain. The CDR3, as DNA: TGCGCCAGCAGCTGGCCCGTAGGCCAAGAGACCCAGTACTTC. Residues: CASSWPVGQETQYF.